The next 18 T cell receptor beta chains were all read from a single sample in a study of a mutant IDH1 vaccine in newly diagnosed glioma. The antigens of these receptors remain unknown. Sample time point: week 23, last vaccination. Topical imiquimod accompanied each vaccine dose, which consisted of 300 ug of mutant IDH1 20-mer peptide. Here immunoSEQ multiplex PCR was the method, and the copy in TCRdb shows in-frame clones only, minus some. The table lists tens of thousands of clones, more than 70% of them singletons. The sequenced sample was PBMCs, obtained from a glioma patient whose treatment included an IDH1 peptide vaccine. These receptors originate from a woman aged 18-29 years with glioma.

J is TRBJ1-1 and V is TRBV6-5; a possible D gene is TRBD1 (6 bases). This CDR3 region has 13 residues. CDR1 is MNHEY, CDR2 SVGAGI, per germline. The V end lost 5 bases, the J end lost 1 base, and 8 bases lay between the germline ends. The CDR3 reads CASSQQGNTEAFF. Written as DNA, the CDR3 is TGTGCCAGCAGTCAACAGGGGAACACTGAAGCTTTCTTT.

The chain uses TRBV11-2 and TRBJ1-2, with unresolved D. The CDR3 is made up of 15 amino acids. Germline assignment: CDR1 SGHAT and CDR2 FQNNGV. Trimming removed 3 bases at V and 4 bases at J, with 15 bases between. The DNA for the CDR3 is TGTGCCAGCAGCTTGGACCGATCAGGATTCTATGGCTACACCTTC. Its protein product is CASSLDRSGFYGYTF. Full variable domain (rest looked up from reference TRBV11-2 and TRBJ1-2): EAGVAQSPRYKIIEKRQSVAFWCNPISGHATLYWYQQILGQGPKLLIQFQNNGVVDDSQLPKDRFSAERLKGVDSTLKIQPAKLEDSAVYLCASSLDRSGFYGYTFGSGTRLTVV.

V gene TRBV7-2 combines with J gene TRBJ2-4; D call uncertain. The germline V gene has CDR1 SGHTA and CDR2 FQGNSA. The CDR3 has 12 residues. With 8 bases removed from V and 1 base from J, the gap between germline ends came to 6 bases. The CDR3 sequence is CASAVAKNIQYF. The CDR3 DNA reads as TGTGCCAGCGCTGTGGCCAAAAACATTCAGTACTTC.

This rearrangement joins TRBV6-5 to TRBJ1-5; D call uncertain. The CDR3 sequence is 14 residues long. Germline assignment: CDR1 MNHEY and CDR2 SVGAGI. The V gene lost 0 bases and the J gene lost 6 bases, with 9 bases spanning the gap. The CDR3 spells CASSYSTETQPQHF. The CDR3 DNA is TGTGCCAGCAGTTACTCGACCGAAACTCAGCCCCAGCATTTT.

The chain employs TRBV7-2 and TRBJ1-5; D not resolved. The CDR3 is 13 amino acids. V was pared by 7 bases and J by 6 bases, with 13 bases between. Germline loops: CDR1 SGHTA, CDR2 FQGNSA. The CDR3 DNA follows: TGTGCCAGCACGTATGCGGTCGGTCAGCCCCAGCATTTT. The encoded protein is CASTYAVGQPQHF.

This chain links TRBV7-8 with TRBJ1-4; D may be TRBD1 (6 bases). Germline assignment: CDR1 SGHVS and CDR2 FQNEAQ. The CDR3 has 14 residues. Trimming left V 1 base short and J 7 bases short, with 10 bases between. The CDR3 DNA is TGTGCCAGCAGCTTAGAACAGGGCTTTGAAAAACTGTTTTTT. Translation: CASSLEQGFEKLFF. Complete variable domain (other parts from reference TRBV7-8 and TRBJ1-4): GAGVSQSPRYKVAKRGQDVALRCDPISGHVSLFWYQQALGQGPEFLTYFQNEAQLDKSGLPSDRFFAERPEGSVSTLKIQRTQQEDSAVYLCASSLEQGFEKLFFGSGTQLSVL.

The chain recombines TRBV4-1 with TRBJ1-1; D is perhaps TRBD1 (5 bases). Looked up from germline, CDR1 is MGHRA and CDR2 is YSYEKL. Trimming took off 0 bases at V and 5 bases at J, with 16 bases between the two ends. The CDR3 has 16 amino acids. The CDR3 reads CASSQDSAGGFTEAFF. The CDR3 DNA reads TGCGCCAGCAGCCAAGATTCCGCGGGGGGGTTTACTGAAGCTTTCTTT.

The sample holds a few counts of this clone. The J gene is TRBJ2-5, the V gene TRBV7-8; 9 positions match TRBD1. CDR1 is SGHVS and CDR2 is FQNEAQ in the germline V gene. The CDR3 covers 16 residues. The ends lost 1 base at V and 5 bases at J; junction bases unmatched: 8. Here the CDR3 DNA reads TGTGCCAGCAGCTTAGGTGTCACAGGGGGCTGGGAGACCCAGTACTTC. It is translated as CASSLGVTGGWETQYF.

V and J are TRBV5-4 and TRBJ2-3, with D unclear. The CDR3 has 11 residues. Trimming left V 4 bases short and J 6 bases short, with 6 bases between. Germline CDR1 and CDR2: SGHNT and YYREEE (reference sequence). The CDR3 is CASSVSDTQYF. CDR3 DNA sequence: TGTGCCAGCAGCGTCAGTGATACGCAGTATTTT.

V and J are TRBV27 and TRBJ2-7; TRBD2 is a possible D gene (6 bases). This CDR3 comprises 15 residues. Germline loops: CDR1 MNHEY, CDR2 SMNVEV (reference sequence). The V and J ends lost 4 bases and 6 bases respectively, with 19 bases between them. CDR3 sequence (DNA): TGTGCCAGCAGTTCTCAGGGAGGCCTGCGTGGCGAGCAGTACTTC. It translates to CASSSQGGLRGEQYF.

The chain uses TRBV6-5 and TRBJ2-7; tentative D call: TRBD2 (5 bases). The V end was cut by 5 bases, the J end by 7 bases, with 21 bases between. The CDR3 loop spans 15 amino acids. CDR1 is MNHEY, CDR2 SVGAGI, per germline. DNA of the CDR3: TGTGCCAGCAGTCCCTCAAGCGAGGAGGTGCGGGAGCAGTACTTC. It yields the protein CASSPSSEEVREQYF.

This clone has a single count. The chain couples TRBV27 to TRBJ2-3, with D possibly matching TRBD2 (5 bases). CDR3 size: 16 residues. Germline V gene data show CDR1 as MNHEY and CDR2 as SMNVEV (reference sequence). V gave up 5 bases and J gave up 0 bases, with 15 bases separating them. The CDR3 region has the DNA TGTGCCAGCAGTCCTAAGCGGCCCCTAAGCACAGATACGCAGTATTTT. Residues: CASSPKRPLSTDTQYF.

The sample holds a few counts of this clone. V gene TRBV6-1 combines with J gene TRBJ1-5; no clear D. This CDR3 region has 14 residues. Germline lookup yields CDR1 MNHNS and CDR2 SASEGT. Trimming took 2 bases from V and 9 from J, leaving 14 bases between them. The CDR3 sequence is CASSEQEFVGPQHF. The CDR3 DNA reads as TGTGCCAGCAGTGAACAGGAATTTGTTGGGCCCCAGCATTTT.

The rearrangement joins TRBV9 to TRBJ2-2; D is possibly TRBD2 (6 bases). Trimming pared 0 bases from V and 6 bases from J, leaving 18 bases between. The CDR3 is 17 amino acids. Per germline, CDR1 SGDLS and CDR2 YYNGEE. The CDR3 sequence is CASSVDLTAGPSGELFF. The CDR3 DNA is TGTGCCAGCAGCGTAGATTTAACAGCGGGCCCCTCCGGGGAGCTGTTTTTT.

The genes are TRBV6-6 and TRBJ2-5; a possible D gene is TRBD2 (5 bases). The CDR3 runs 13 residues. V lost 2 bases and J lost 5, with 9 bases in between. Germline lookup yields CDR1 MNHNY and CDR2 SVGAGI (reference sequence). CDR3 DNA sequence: TGTGCCAGCAGTTACCTAGCAAGGGAGACCCAGTACTTC. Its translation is CASSYLARETQYF.

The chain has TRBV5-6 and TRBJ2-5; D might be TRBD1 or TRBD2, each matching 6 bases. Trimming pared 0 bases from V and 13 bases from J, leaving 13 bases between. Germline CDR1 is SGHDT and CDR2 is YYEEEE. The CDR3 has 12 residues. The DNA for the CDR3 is TGTGCCAGCAGCTTGGCCGGAGGGGGACCGTACTTC. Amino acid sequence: CASSLAGGGPYF.

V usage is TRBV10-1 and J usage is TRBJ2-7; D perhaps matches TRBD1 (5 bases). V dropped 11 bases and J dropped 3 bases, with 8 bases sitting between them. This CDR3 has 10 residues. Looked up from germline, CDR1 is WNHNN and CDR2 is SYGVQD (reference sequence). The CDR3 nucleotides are TGCGCCTGGGGCTACTACGAGCAGTACTTC. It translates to CAWGYYEQYF.

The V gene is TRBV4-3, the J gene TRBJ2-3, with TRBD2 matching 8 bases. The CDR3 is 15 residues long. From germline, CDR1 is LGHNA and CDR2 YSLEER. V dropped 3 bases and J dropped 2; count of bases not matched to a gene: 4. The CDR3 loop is CASSHGTSVTDTQYF. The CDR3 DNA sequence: TGCGCCAGCAGCCACGGGACTAGTGTCACAGATACGCAGTATTTT.